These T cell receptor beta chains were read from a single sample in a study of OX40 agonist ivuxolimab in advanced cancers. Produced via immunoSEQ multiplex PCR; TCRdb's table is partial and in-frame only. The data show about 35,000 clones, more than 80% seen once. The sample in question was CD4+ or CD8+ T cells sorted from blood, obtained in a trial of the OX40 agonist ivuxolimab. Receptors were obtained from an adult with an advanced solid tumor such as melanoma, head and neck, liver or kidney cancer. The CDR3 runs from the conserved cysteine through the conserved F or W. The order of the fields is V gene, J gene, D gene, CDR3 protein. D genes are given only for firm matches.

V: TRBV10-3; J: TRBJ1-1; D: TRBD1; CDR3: CAISEMWDRGEDTEAFF
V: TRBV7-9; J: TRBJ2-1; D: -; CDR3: CASSPLLGGGNNEQFF
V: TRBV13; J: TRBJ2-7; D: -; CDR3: CASSTTTQGYEQYF
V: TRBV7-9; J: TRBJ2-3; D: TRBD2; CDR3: CASSAPGRGATDTQYF
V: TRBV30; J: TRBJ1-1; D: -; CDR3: CAWRTPPGRNTEAFF
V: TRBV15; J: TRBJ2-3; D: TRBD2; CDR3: CATSRGPTAGGRGDTQYF
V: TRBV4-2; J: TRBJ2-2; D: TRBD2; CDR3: CASSQDLFGTSITGELFF
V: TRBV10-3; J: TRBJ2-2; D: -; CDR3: CAITEYTGELFF
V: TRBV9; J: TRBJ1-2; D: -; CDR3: CASSVGDSAWNYGYTF
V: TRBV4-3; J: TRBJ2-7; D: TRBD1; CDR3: CASSPGQGPFEQYF
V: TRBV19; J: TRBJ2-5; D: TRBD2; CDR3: CASRYASYLGLAGDLQETQYF
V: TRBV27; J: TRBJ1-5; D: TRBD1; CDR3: CASSSGTDSNQPQHF
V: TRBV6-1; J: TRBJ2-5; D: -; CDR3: CASRDPRTIETQYF
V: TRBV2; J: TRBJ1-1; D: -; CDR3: CASSETLNGHTEAFF
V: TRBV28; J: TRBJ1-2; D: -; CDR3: CASEPGILPLNYGYTF
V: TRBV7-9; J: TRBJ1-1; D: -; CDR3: CASSSWAGSEAFF
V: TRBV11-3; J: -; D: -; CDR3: CASSFMGDEQYF
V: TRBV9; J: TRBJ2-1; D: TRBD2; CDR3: CASSPFGLAVYNEQFF
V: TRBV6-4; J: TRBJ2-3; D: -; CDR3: CASSADLGTGTDTQYF
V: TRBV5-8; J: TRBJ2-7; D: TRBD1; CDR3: CASSHLRGWDEQYF
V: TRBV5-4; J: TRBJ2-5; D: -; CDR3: CASSNREETQYF
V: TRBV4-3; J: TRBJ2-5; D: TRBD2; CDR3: CASSQDWLAEETQYF
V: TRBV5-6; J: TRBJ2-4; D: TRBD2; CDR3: CASSFRAGVFPLAKNIQYF
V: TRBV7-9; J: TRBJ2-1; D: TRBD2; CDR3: CASSPTSGRSYNEQFF
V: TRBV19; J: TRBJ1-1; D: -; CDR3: CASSILHRDMNTEAFF
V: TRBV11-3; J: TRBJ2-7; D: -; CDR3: CASSFMGDEQYF
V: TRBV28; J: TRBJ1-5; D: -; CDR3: CASSLHTWGESNQPQHF
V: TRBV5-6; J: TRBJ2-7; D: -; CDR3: CASSLGPSSYYEQYF
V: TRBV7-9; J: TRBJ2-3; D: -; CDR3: CASSPSLIDTQYF
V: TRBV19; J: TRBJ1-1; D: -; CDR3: CASSMPGRNTEAFF
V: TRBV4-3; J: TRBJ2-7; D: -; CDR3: CASSPSEDSGYEQYF
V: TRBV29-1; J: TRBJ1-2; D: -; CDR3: CSVAGLGGYTF
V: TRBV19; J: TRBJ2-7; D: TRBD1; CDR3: CASSVGTGVIYEQYF
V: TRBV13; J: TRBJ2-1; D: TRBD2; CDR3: CASSLGVAGGSWVQFF
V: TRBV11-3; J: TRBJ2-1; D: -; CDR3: CASSPSVVHEQFF
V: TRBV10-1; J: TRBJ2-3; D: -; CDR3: CASSDWEWGTDTQYF
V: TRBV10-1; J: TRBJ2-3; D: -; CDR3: CASSGGVRDTQYF
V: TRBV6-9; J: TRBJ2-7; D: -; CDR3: CASSLEGGFSYEQYF
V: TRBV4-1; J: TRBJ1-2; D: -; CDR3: CASSQEYPGPRYYGYTF
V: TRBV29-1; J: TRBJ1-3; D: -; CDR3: CSVAWGASGNTIYF
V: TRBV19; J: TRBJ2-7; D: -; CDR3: CASSIGGSSYEQYF
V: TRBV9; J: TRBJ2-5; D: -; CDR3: CASSGARETQYF
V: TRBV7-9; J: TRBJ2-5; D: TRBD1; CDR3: CASSLAGTGRLGETQYF
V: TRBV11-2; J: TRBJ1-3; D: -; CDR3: CASSLILLSSGNTIYF
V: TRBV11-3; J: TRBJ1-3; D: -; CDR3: CASSHLTPAGNTIYF
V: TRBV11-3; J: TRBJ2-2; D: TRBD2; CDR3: CASNPRTGLAGVTGELFF
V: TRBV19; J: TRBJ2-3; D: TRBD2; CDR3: CASSPGLVSDTQYF
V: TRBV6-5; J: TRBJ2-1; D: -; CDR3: CASRSTSSTNEQFF
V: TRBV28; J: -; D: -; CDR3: CASSPVRISYEQYF
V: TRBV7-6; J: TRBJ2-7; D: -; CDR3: CASSPSPGGRDEQYF
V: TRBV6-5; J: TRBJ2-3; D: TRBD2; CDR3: CASSDKAGVGTQYF
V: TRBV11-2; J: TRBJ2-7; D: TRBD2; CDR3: CASSRTSGYEQYF
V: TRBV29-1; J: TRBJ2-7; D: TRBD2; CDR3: CSVEIAAGEENSYEQYF
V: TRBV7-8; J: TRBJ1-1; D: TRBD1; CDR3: CASSVSRQGMTEAFF
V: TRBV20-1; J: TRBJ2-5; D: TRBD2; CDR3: CSAPSGVFEYF
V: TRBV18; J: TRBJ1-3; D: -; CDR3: CASSPDIGGHTIYF
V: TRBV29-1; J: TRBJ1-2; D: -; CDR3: CSVRGGFEGYTF
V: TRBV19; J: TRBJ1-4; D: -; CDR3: CASSTQTKRLFF
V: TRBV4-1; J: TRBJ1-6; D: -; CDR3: CASSQDPGAGSPLHF
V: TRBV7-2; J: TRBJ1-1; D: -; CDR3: CASSWGSLGGTEAFF